The next 29 T cell receptor beta chains were all read from a single sample in a study of cytomegalovirus exposure and HLA in healthy donors. The PCR used 60 Vbeta and 13 Jbeta primers. The table came from immunoSEQ multiplex PCR; TCRdb's copy has only in-frame clones and leaves some out. The data contain 140,000 to 150,000 clones, about three quarters of them singletons. Sequenced sample: PBMCs. Every receptor here comes from a man aged 40-49 years in good health and CMV-seropositive.

In this sample, this clone turned up once. Mismatch with germline at one junction end may stem from a read error. The gene calls are TRBV7-6 and TRBJ2-1; TRBD2 matches 9 bases. CDR1 is SGHVS, CDR2 FNYEAQ, per germline. The CDR3 has 16 residues. The CDR3 DNA sequence: TGTGCCAGCAGCTTATTTGCGCTAGCGGGATCCAATGAGCAATTCTTC. Protein sequence: CASSLFALAGSNEQFF. The full variable domain, with the rest looked up from reference TRBV7-6 and TRBJ2-1, is GAGVSQSPRYKVTKRGQDVALRCDPISGHVSLYWYRQALGQGPEFLTYFNYEAQQDKSGLPNDRFSAERPEGSISTLTIQRTEQRDSAMYRCASSLFALAGSNEQFFGPGTRLTVL.

About this clone itself: The junction departs from the called germline gene at one end, perhaps through a read error. This chain joins TRBV12-5 and TRBJ2-4; D gene ambiguous. The CDR3 has 14 amino acids. The germline V gene has CDR1 LGHNT and CDR2 FRNRAP. CDR3: CASSFGPAKNSQYF. The CDR3 coding sequence is TGTGCTAGCAGTTTTGGTCCAGCCAAAAACAGTCAGTACTTC.

CDR3 sequence reads: CASSELAGITDTQYF. CDR3 sequence (DNA): TGTGCCAGTAGCGAACTAGCGGGAATCACAGATACGCAGTATTTT. The chain recombines TRBV19 with TRBJ2-3; 10 bases map to TRBD2. The CDR3 totals 15 residues. Germline assignment: CDR1 LNHDA and CDR2 SQIVND (reference sequence). The V segment lost 6 bases and the J segment 2 bases; nucleotides outside the gene matches: 5.

The J gene is TRBJ2-2, the V gene TRBV27; no clear D gene. This CDR3 has 16 residues. Germline V gene lookup returns CDR1 MNHEY and CDR2 SMNVEV (reference sequence). V lost 6 bases, J lost 1 base, and 15 bases lay in between. For the CDR3, the DNA is TGTGCCAGCAGCCCGGCCGGGTCCAAGAACACCGGGGAGCTGTTTTTT. This encodes CASSPAGSKNTGELFF.

The rearrangement uses TRBV19 and TRBJ2-2, with D possibly matching TRBD1 (7 bases). This CDR3 is built from 17 residues. The germline V gene has CDR1 LNHDA and CDR2 SQIVND (reference sequence). V lost 7 bases and J lost 7, with 25 bases in between. Written as DNA, the CDR3 is TGTGCCAGTACCCTTCAAGGCGACAGGGAGGTTGGCGGGGAGCTGTTTTTT. Translation: CASTLQGDREVGGELFF. Based on the CDR3 plus reference TRBV19 and TRBJ2-2, the full variable domain is DGGITQSPKYLFRKEGQNVTLSCEQNLNHDAMYWYRQDPGQGLRLIYYSQIVNDFQKGDIAEGYSVSREKKESFPLTVTSAQKNPTAFYLCASTLQGDREVGGELFFGEGSRLTVL.

The V call is TRBV5-1, the J call TRBJ2-1; 10 bases are shared with TRBD2. CDR3 size: 16 residues. CDR1 and CDR2 from the germline V gene are SGHRS and YFSETQ. Germline trimming cut 6 bases from V and 3 bases from J; bases unmatched to any gene: 9. The CDR3 protein is CASTIGGLAVYNEQFF. For the CDR3, the DNA is TGCGCCAGCACGATTGGAGGACTAGCGGTCTACAATGAGCAGTTCTTC.

The chain couples TRBV30 to TRBJ1-1; 10 positions match TRBD1. The CDR3 covers 17 residues. With 1 base clipped from V and 6 bases from J, the junction kept 14 bases outside the gene matches. Germline V gives CDR1 GTSNPN, CDR2 SVGIG (reference sequence). CDR3: CAWSGLDRGQYPPEAFF. Written as DNA, the CDR3 is TGTGCCTGGAGTGGTCTTGACAGGGGGCAATACCCCCCTGAAGCTTTCTTT.

The gene calls are TRBV6-5 and TRBJ1-5; 8 bases align to TRBD1. The CDR3 loop spans 15 amino acids. The germline V gene encodes CDR1 MNHEY and CDR2 SVGAGI. With V trimmed by 5 bases and J by 6 bases, 9 bases remained unmatched. The CDR3 protein is CASSQQGGSGQPQHF. The DNA of the CDR3 is TGTGCCAGCAGTCAACAGGGGGGTTCAGGTCAGCCCCAGCATTTT.

CDR3 sequence reads: CASSQDPAFGASGANVLTF. In DNA, the CDR3 is TGTGCCAGCAGCCAAGATCCCGCATTTGGGGCCTCTGGGGCCAACGTCCTGACTTTC. The chain combines TRBV4-2 with TRBJ2-6, with a possible D match to TRBD1 (5 bases). This CDR3 is built from 19 residues. Deletions cut 0 bases from V and 0 bases from J, with 15 bases between. Germline-derived CDR1 and CDR2 are LGHNA and YNFKEQ.

The genes are TRBV2 and TRBJ1-1; unclear D gene. V was pared by 7 bases and J by 1 base, with 7 bases between. CDR1 and CDR2 from the germline V gene are SNHLY and FYNNEI. The CDR3 extends over 12 amino acids. This chain's CDR3 is CASMRQNTEAFF. The CDR3 nucleotides read TGTGCCAGCATGAGGCAGAACACTGAAGCTTTCTTT.

J is TRBJ2-4 and V is TRBV4-1; 11 bases agree with TRBD2. The V segment lost 0 bases and the J segment 12 bases; nucleotides outside the gene matches: 13. The V gene's germline CDR1 is MGHRA and CDR2 YSYEKL. CDR3 length equals 17 residues. The CDR3 nucleotides read TGCGCCAGCAGCCAAGATGAGGCTAGCGGGAGGAGGGACAGTCAGTACTTC. Amino acids: CASSQDEASGRRDSQYF.

V usage is TRBV28 and J usage is TRBJ1-3; D might be TRBD1 (5 bases). CDR3 length: 13 amino acids. Germline V gene lookup returns CDR1 MDHEN and CDR2 SYDVKM. The CDR3 DNA sequence: TGTGGATCTAGACAGACCTCTGGAAACACCATATATTTT. Amino acids: CGSRQTSGNTIYF.

This chain uses TRBV6-1 with TRBJ1-4; TRBD1 matches at 7 bases. The CDR3 runs 14 residues. Germline assignment: CDR1 MNHNS and CDR2 SASEGT. V gave up 4 bases and J gave up 4 bases; unmatched junction bases: 3. The CDR3 here is CASSAYRGNEKLFF. In DNA form, the CDR3 reads TGTGCCAGCAGTGCATACAGGGGTAATGAAAAACTGTTTTTT.

This chain joins TRBV5-4 and TRBJ2-2; perhaps TRBD1 as D (5 bases). V shed 5 bases and J shed 3 bases, with 11 bases lying between them. The CDR3 spans 14 residues. Germline V gene sequence: CDR1 SGHNT, CDR2 YYREEE (reference sequence). This CDR3 is CASRSDSYTGELFF. In nucleotides, the CDR3 is TGTGCCAGCAGGTCCGACAGCTACACCGGGGAGCTGTTTTTT.

The CDR3 region has the DNA TGTGCCAGCAGCCCAGAGGGACAGAGATCTGAAGCTTTCTTT. This sequence encodes CASSPEGQRSEAFF. The V gene is TRBV25-1, the J gene TRBJ1-1; 7 nucleotides align to TRBD1. Germline CDR1 reads MGHDK; CDR2 reads SYGVNS. The CDR3 contains 14 residues. J lost 6 bases, V lost 6 bases, and 10 bases had no gene match.

The chain links TRBV28 to TRBJ2-5, with D possibly matching TRBD1 (6 bases). This CDR3 contains 16 residues. CDR1 is MDHEN, CDR2 SYDVKM, per germline. The germline V and J ends were trimmed by 3 bases and 2 bases, with 16 bases remaining between them. The CDR3 bases are TGTGCCAGCAGTTTGGGGCGACAGGTAGTACAAGAGACCCAGTACTTC. As protein: CASSLGRQVVQETQYF. The full variable domain, completed using reference TRBV28 and TRBJ2-5, is DVKVTQSSRYLVKRTGEKVFLECVQDMDHENMFWYRQDPGLGLRLIYFSYDVKMKEKGDIPEGYSVSREKKERFSLILESASTNQTSMYLCASSLGRQVVQETQYFGPGTRLLVL.

This clone has just one count. V usage is TRBV7-2 and J usage is TRBJ1-1; 7 bases are a match to TRBD1. V was clipped by 5 bases and J by 6 bases; unmatched bases: 3. Germline values: CDR1 SGHTA, CDR2 FQGNSA. The CDR3 has 12 residues. CDR3 residues: CASSQTGPEAFF. For the CDR3, the DNA is TGTGCCAGCAGCCAGACAGGGCCTGAAGCTTTCTTT.

The chain uses TRBV6-5 and TRBJ2-5; TRBD1 matches at 7 bases. The CDR3 covers 15 residues. Trimming removed 4 bases from V and 1 base from J; junction bases left unmatched: 6. The germline V gene encodes CDR1 MNHEY and CDR2 SVGAGI. Here the CDR3 reads CASSSPGQIQETQYF. As DNA, the CDR3 is TGTGCCAGCAGTTCTCCGGGACAGATCCAAGAGACCCAGTACTTC.

This clone was detected a few times. The chain carries TRBV7-3 and TRBJ1-1, with TRBD1 as a possible D gene (5 bases). The CDR3 has 14 residues. The V end was cut by 1 base, the J end by 4 bases, with 10 bases between. In germline, CDR1 is SGHTA, CDR2 FQGTGA. The CDR3 region has the DNA TGTGCCAGCAGCTTAATCGGGGGGAGCACTGAAGCTTTCTTT. Its translation: CASSLIGGSTEAFF.

The chain employs TRBV2 and TRBJ1-5; D is perhaps TRBD1 (5 bases). CDR3 length: 12 residues. V was clipped by 3 bases and J by 14 bases, with 14 bases between them. The V gene's germline CDR1 is SNHLY and CDR2 FYNNEI. The DNA of the CDR3 is TGTGCCAGCAGTGAGAGAACAGGTGGGGAGCATTTT. This sequence encodes CASSERTGGEHF.

This chain links TRBV9 with TRBJ2-2, with TRBD2 identical over 7 bases. There are 16 residues in the CDR3. Germline V gene data show CDR1 as SGDLS and CDR2 as YYNGEE. Trimming at V came to 0 bases and at J to 6 bases, leaving 8 bases not matched to a gene. CDR3 region: CASSVEAGSFAGELFF. CDR3 in DNA: TGTGCCAGCAGCGTAGAAGCGGGATCTTTCGCCGGGGAGCTGTTTTTT.

This chain connects TRBV6-5 to TRBJ2-2; weak D call: TRBD2 (5 bases). Trimming took 8 bases from V and 5 from J, leaving 9 bases between them. This CDR3 is 12 amino acids long. CDR1 is MNHEY and CDR2 is SVGAGI in the germline V gene. The CDR3 here is CASGGRTGELFF. For the CDR3, the DNA is TGTGCCAGCGGCGGGCGGACCGGGGAGCTGTTTTTT.

This clone was seen only once. V gene TRBV5-4 combines with J gene TRBJ2-1, with 11 nucleotides matching TRBD2. Trimming removed 3 bases from V and 7 bases from J; junction bases left unmatched: 9. The CDR3 has 16 residues. The germline V gene encodes CDR1 SGHNT and CDR2 YYREEE (reference sequence). The CDR3: CASSYGLAGPTNEQFF. CDR3 coding DNA: TGTGCCAGCAGCTACGGACTAGCGGGCCCTACAAATGAGCAGTTCTTC.

This chain joins TRBV7-9 and TRBJ2-7; the D gene is possibly TRBD1 (6 bases). Per germline, CDR1 SEHNR and CDR2 FQNEAQ (reference sequence). The CDR3 is 13 residues long. Trimming stripped 3 bases from V and 3 bases from J, with 9 bases between. The CDR3, as DNA: TGTGCCAGCAGCTTGGGACAATACTACGAGCAGTACTTC. Its translation is CASSLGQYYEQYF.

The V call is TRBV9, the J call TRBJ1-5; D call uncertain. Germline CDR1 SGDLS, CDR2 YYNGEE. V was pared by 4 bases and J by 9 bases, with 17 bases between. CDR3 size: 14 residues. CDR3 sequence (DNA): TGTGCCAGCAGCCCAGAGGTCAACACGGGGCCCCAGCATTTT. This codes for CASSPEVNTGPQHF.

This chain's CDR3 is CASQPGTSPFNEQFF. CDR3 coding DNA: TGTGCCAGCCAACCCGGGACTAGCCCCTTCAATGAGCAGTTCTTC. The chain uses TRBV27 and TRBJ2-1, with 9 nucleotides matching TRBD2. Germline V CDR1 and CDR2: MNHEY, SMNVEV (reference sequence). This CDR3 region has 15 residues. V shed 8 bases and J 6 bases; nucleotides not matched to a gene: 11.

This chain uses TRBV27 with TRBJ2-5; tentatively, D is TRBD2 (6 bases). CDR1 is MNHEY and CDR2 is SMNVEV in the germline V gene (reference sequence). The CDR3 has 13 residues. With 3 bases removed from V and 3 bases from J, the gap between germline ends came to 8 bases. DNA of the CDR3: TGTGCCAGCAGTTTTACGGGAGAAGAGACCCAGTACTTC. This codes for CASSFTGEETQYF.

The J gene is TRBJ1-2, the V gene TRBV30, with a possible D match to TRBD1 (5 bases). The V gene's germline CDR1 is GTSNPN and CDR2 SVGIG (reference sequence). The V and J ends lost 4 bases and 8 bases respectively, with 29 bases between them. There are 17 residues in the CDR3. In DNA, the CDR3 is TGTGCCTGGACCCTCCCCTCCGGCCAGGGTCGCCTCCGGGGCTACACCTTC. It encodes CAWTLPSGQGRLRGYTF.

This clone was seen once. This chain joins TRBV5-4 and TRBJ2-1; 12 nucleotides align to TRBD2. The CDR3 covers 15 residues. V lost 4 bases to trimming and J lost 6 bases; unmatched junction nucleotides: 5. Per germline, CDR1 SGHNT and CDR2 YYREEE (reference sequence). The CDR3 nucleotides read TGTGCCAGCAGCCCCCGGACTAGCGGGGTCAATGAGCAGTTCTTC. Residues: CASSPRTSGVNEQFF. Filled out from reference TRBV5-4 and TRBJ2-1, the complete variable domain reads ETGVTQSPTHLIKTRGQQVTLRCSSQSGHNTVSWYQQALGQGPQFIFQYYREEENGRGNFPPRFSGLQFPNYSSELNVNALELDDSALYLCASSPRTSGVNEQFFGPGTRLTVL.